The 20 T cell receptor beta chains below come from one sample, sequenced in a study of T cell repertoires in cytomegalovirus infection. TCRdb called the reads again in MiXCR, with one record for every CDR3 protein. The table shows hundreds of thousands of distinct CDR3 sequences, with approximately 32% occurring only once. Antigens of these TCRs are unknown. Sequencing used cultured CD8+ T cells from PBMCs, obtained from culture after CMV antigen stimulation. Receptors originate from a human donor in good health (CMV status not recorded). Some clones in this sample may be carry-over from other donors' samples.

This clonotype has only a few counts. V is TRBV7-4 and J is TRBJ2-7; TRBD1 aligns across 7 bases. In germline, CDR1 is SGHVT, CDR2 SQSDAQ. Unmatched junction bases numbered 7, after V lost 3 bases and J lost 2 bases. The CDR3 is made up of 15 amino acids. In DNA form, the CDR3 reads TGTGCCAGCAGCTTGGACAGGCCACCTACCTACGAGCAGTACTTC. Amino acid sequence: CASSLDRPPTYEQYF.

The gene calls are TRBV5-1 and TRBJ1-1; D is undetermined. This CDR3 is built from 15 residues. Trimming took off 5 bases at V and 2 bases at J, with 16 bases between the two ends. The germline CDR1 and CDR2 sequences are SGHRS and YFSETQ. Here the CDR3 reads CASRIDWGGNTEAFF. The CDR3, as DNA: TGCGCCAGCAGAATAGACTGGGGAGGAAACACTGAAGCTTTCTTT.

The sample holds a few counts of this clonotype. The chain combines TRBV7-9 with TRBJ1-5; D not resolved. CDR1 and CDR2 from the germline V gene are SEHNR and FQNEAQ (reference sequence). This CDR3 contains 12 residues. Trimming removed 7 bases from V and 3 bases from J, with 7 bases in between. This CDR3 reads CASTFNNQPQHF. In DNA, the CDR3 is TGTGCCAGCACCTTCAACAATCAGCCCCAGCATTTT.

The rearrangement uses TRBV10-3 and TRBJ2-2; TRBD1 matches at 9 bases. The CDR3 contains 15 residues. V lost 6 bases and J lost 2; bases outside the gene matches: 4. CDR1 is ENHRY and CDR2 is SYGVKD in the germline V gene. Written as DNA, the CDR3 is TGTGCCATCAGCGGGACAGGGAAAAACACCGGGGAGCTGTTTTTT. Translation gives CAISGTGKNTGELFF.

Turning to this clonotype: This likely comes from a read error, as the CDR3 has no conserved phenylalanine or tryptophan at its end. This sequence joins TRBV29-1 and TRBJ1-1; no definite D call. Trimming pared 7 bases from V and 0 bases from J, leaving 12 bases between. Germline-derived CDR1 and CDR2 are SQVTM and ANQGSEA. CDR3 length equals 13 residues. DNA of the CDR3: TGCAGCGGGCGACAAGGAGTGAACACTGAAGCTTTCATT. It yields the protein CSGRQGVNTEAFI.

The gene calls are TRBV27 and TRBJ2-3; D might be TRBD1 or TRBD2, each matching 6 bases. With 6 bases removed from V and 4 bases from J, the gap between germline ends came to 17 bases. The CDR3 has 15 residues. Germline CDR1 reads MNHEY; CDR2 reads SMNVEV (reference sequence). The CDR3 sequence: CASRNGGTKSDTQYF. The CDR3 DNA is TGTGCCAGCAGAAATGGAGGGACAAAATCAGATACGCAGTATTTT.

This clonotype was detected once. The rearrangement uses TRBV7-9 and TRBJ1-6; TRBD1 matches at 7 bases. The CDR3 spans 16 residues. Germline V gene data show CDR1 as SEHNR and CDR2 as FQNEAQ (reference sequence). V lost 2 bases, J lost 7 bases, and 8 bases stayed unmatched. The CDR3 DNA sequence: TGTGCCAGCAGCTTATTACCGACAGGGCCGAATTCACCCCTCCACTTT. It is translated as CASSLLPTGPNSPLHF.

In this sample, this clonotype turned up a few times. The rearrangement links TRBV7-6 to TRBJ1-1, with 7 bases lining up with TRBD1. The CDR3 contains 19 residues. The V and J ends lost 1 base and 0 bases, in that order; junction bases with no gene match: 14. The germline CDR1 and CDR2 sequences are SGHVS and FNYEAQ. The CDR3 loop is CASSLGRTGALSLNTEAFF. The CDR3 region has the DNA TGTGCCAGCAGCTTAGGGCGTACAGGGGCCTTATCTTTGAACACTGAAGCTTTCTTT.

CDR3 sequence (DNA): TGTGCCAAGAAGGGGAAAGGAGACTATGGCTACACCTTC. It specifies CAKKGKGDYGYTF. The chain uses TRBV19 and TRBJ1-2; a possible D gene is TRBD1 (5 bases). The germline V gene encodes CDR1 LNHDA and CDR2 SQIVND (reference sequence). CDR3 size: 13 residues. The V end lost 10 bases, the J end lost 3 bases, and 15 bases lay between the germline ends.

This clonotype was picked up many times. V is TRBV7-9 and J is TRBJ1-5, with a tentative D call TRBD1 (5 bases). This CDR3 spans 12 amino acids. Trimming left V 5 bases short and J 5 bases short, with 7 bases between. CDR1 and CDR2 from the germline V gene are SEHNR and FQNEAQ (reference sequence). The CDR3 sequence is CASSDRYQPQHF. CDR3 DNA: TGTGCCAGCAGCGACAGATATCAGCCCCAGCATTTT.

The V call is TRBV7-6, the J call TRBJ1-4; possible D gene TRBD1, 6 bases. CDR1 and CDR2 (germline): SGHVS, FNYEAQ. The CDR3 extends over 14 amino acids. V lost 6 bases and J 4 bases, leaving 12 bases between the germline ends. The CDR3 DNA is TGTGCCAGCAGAAATACAGGGCTTAATGAAAAACTGTTTTTT. Protein product: CASRNTGLNEKLFF.

The chain joins TRBV2 to TRBJ2-3, with TRBD2 matching 12 bases. The CDR3 extends over 16 amino acids. Germline V CDR1 and CDR2: SNHLY, FYNNEI. After removal of 5 bases from V and 3 bases from J, the junction contained 6 bases not matched to a gene. The CDR3 nucleotides read TGTGCCAGCAGTCCACGGACTAGCGGGACTACAGATACGCAGTATTTT. Its protein is CASSPRTSGTTDTQYF.

CDR3 residues: CASSRLVEHNEQFF. In nucleotides, the CDR3 is TGTGCCAGCAGCCGCCTAGTGGAGCACAATGAGCAGTTCTTC. The gene calls are TRBV3-1 and TRBJ2-1; D gene ambiguous. Germline V gene data show CDR1 as LGHDT and CDR2 as YNNKEL (reference sequence). This CDR3 spans 14 amino acids. Trimming removed 4 bases at V and 5 bases at J, with 12 bases between.

V gene TRBV15 combines with J gene TRBJ2-2, with a weak D call TRBD1 (5 bases). V was clipped by 8 bases and J by 0 bases, with 7 bases between them. The CDR3 sequence is 13 residues long. Germline loops: CDR1 LNHNV, CDR2 YYDKDF (reference sequence). The DNA of the CDR3 is TGTGCCACCCGACAGCCGAACACCGGGGAGCTGTTTTTT. It yields the protein CATRQPNTGELFF.

The V and J genes are TRBV15 and TRBJ2-1; D unresolved. Per germline, CDR1 LNHNV and CDR2 YYDKDF (reference sequence). V dropped 8 bases and J dropped 7 bases, with 15 bases sitting between them. The CDR3 is 13 amino acids. In DNA, the CDR3 is TGTGCCACCTCGACCTTGGGGTCTAATGAGCAGTTCTTC. Its translation is CATSTLGSNEQFF.

The sample holds many counts of this clonotype. The gene calls are TRBV7-2 and TRBJ2-7; 12 bases are shared with TRBD2. Unmatched junction bases numbered 5, after V lost 5 bases and J lost 3 bases. The CDR3 has 15 residues. Germline V gene data show CDR1 as SGHTA and CDR2 as FQGNSA. The CDR3: CASSAASGGGYEQYF. In DNA, the CDR3 is TGTGCCAGCAGCGCCGCTAGCGGGGGGGGCTACGAGCAGTACTTC.

To note about this clonotype: Germline is not matched at one junction end, which may reflect a read error. The genes are TRBV27 and TRBJ2-7; no definite D call. Germline CDR1 is MNHEY and CDR2 is SMNVEV (reference sequence). The CDR3 consists of 14 residues. DNA for the CDR3: TGTGCCAACAGTTTAAGTACGGACCCCAACGAGCAGTACTTC. Its translation is CANSLSTDPNEQYF.

The gene calls are TRBV6-1 and TRBJ2-3, with D perhaps given as TRBD1 or TRBD2 (5 bases each). The germline V and J ends were trimmed by 7 bases and 6 bases, with 17 bases remaining between them. The length of the CDR3 is 14 residues. Germline V gives CDR1 MNHNS, CDR2 SASEGT. CDR3 nucleotide sequence: TGTGCCAGCACCCCGGGACCATTAACGGATACGCAGTATTTT. Residues: CASTPGPLTDTQYF.

This chain links TRBV14 with TRBJ2-5, with a weak D call TRBD1 (5 bases). The CDR3 runs to 16 residues. The V and J ends lost 4 bases and 4 bases respectively, with 19 bases between them. Germline V gene sequence: CDR1 SGHDN, CDR2 FVKESK. CDR3 in amino acids: CASSPSALRGGETQYF. The CDR3 DNA follows: TGTGCCAGCAGCCCCTCGGCCTTAAGGGGTGGAGAGACCCAGTACTTC.

This clonotype was detected a few times. This sequence joins TRBV7-6 and TRBJ2-1; tentatively, D is TRBD2 (7 bases). V lost 4 bases, J lost 7 bases, and 14 bases lay in between. The CDR3 totals 14 residues. The germline CDR1 and CDR2 sequences are SGHVS and FNYEAQ. CDR3 nucleotides: TGTGCCAGCAGCTCGGGGGGCGGTATAAATGAGCAGTTCTTC. As protein: CASSSGGGINEQFF.